The 20 T cell receptor beta chains below were found in one sample sequenced in a study of T-cell reconstitution after alpha-beta-depleted transplantation in children. TCRbeta library preparation incorporated unique molecular identifiers. In TCRdb, the PCR reads were re-called with MiXCR into one record per CDR3 protein. Of 800,000 to 1,000,000 distinct CDR3 sequences in the sample, roughly 31% were seen once. The sequences come from PBMCs, mostly from graft donor cells, collected 360 days after TCRalphabeta/CD19-depleted stem cell transplant. Source of these receptors: a boy in the first two years of life who had a stem cell transplant for SCID, so the T cells may come from the graft donor.

The chain employs TRBV6-5 and TRBJ1-1, with D perhaps matching TRBD1 (6 bases). The CDR3 contains 18 residues. Trimming cost V 5 bases and J 0 bases, with 22 bases left between them. The germline CDR1 and CDR2 sequences are MNHEY and SVGAGI. As DNA, the CDR3 is TGTGCCAGCAGTCCCCCCAGCGGGGAGGGGGAGATGAACACTGAAGCTTTCTTT. It is translated as CASSPPSGEGEMNTEAFF.

This clonotype was recorded many times. The germline gene is not matched at one end of the junction; a read error may be the cause. The genes are TRBV5-1 and TRBJ2-7, with D hard to call. Germline V lookup: CDR1 SGHRS, CDR2 YFSETQ. The CDR3 has 13 residues. In DNA, the CDR3 is TGTGCCAGCAGTTTAGACGGCTCCTACGAGCAGTACTTC. Protein product: CASSLDGSYEQYF.

The chain recombines TRBV20-1 with TRBJ2-1; 11 nucleotides agree with TRBD2. Losses at the gene ends were 5 bases for V and 4 bases for J; bases not matched to a gene: 7. The CDR3 runs 15 residues. Germline V gives CDR1 DFQATT, CDR2 SNEGSKA (reference sequence). The CDR3 loop is CSACLSGGVYNEQFF. The CDR3 DNA is TGCAGTGCTTGTCTTAGCGGGGGGGTATACAATGAGCAGTTCTTC.

Remarks on this clonotype: One end of the junction varies from germline; a read error may be responsible. The chain links TRBV5-8 to TRBJ2-7; D is perhaps TRBD1 or TRBD2 (6 bases each). Germline CDR1 and CDR2: SGHTS and YDEGEE. This CDR3 is 11 amino acids long. The CDR3 coding sequence is TGTGCCAGCAGGCGGCAGGGGCTGGGACTCTTC. This translates into CASRRQGLGLF.

The chain recombines TRBV20-1 with TRBJ2-5, with TRBD2 matching over 9 bases. This CDR3 contains 18 residues. Germline V gene sequence: CDR1 DFQATT, CDR2 SNEGSKA (reference sequence). J gave up 3 bases and V 2 bases, and 16 bases lay outside the gene matches. The CDR3 nucleotides read TGCAGTGCTAGATCCCCGTACGGCGGGGGGGGCCGGGAAGAGACCCAGTACTTC. This sequence encodes CSARSPYGGGGREETQYF.

In this sample, this clonotype turned up a few times. This rearrangement joins TRBV27 to TRBJ2-1, with D perhaps matching TRBD1 (6 bases). Germline V gives CDR1 MNHEY, CDR2 SMNVEV (reference sequence). With 7 bases removed from V and 9 bases from J, the gap between germline ends came to 16 bases. The length of the CDR3 is 13 residues. The CDR3 spells CASTLQGNGEQFF. The CDR3 DNA reads as TGTGCCAGCACCCTACAGGGAAATGGTGAGCAGTTCTTC.

CDR3 DNA: TGCAGTGCTAGAGCTAGCGGGGGGCTCACAGATACGCAGTATTTT. Translated, it gives CSARASGGLTDTQYF. The chain links TRBV20-1 to TRBJ2-3; TRBD2 matches at 11 bases. Germline CDR1 is DFQATT and CDR2 is SNEGSKA (reference sequence). The CDR3 is made up of 15 amino acids. Losses at the gene ends were 1 base for V and 2 bases for J; bases not matched to a gene: 2.

Only a few counts were recorded for this clonotype. The chain uses TRBV29-1 and TRBJ2-1; 9 nucleotides agree with TRBD2. Germline trimming cut 1 base from V and 13 bases from J; bases unmatched to any gene: 20. Germline V gene sequence: CDR1 SQVTM, CDR2 ANQGSEA. CDR3 length: 17 residues. CDR3 DNA: TGCAGCGTTGAAGGAGGCCCGGGGGTCTTAGCGGGGGCATCTCAGTTCTTC. It codes for CSVEGGPGVLAGASQFF.

This chain uses TRBV4-1 with TRBJ2-7; 10 nucleotides match TRBD2. V dropped 2 bases and J dropped 7; count of bases not matched to a gene: 8. Per the germline V gene, CDR1 is MGHRA and CDR2 is YSYEKL. The CDR3 sequence is 15 residues long. The chain's CDR3 is CASSQIGLAGAEQYF. CDR3 nucleotides: TGCGCCAGCAGCCAAATCGGCCTAGCGGGAGCTGAGCAGTACTTC.

The gene calls are TRBV10-2 and TRBJ2-7; D tentatively reads TRBD1 or TRBD2 (5 bases each). V was pared by 6 bases and J by 6 bases, with 24 bases between. The CDR3 is 16 residues long. CDR1 is WSHSY, CDR2 SAAADI, per germline. The chain's CDR3 is CASSRSPTGTPLEQYF. For the CDR3, the DNA is TGCGCCAGCAGCAGAAGCCCAACCGGGACCCCCCTCGAGCAGTACTTC.

This clonotype was detected a few times. This chain joins TRBV7-2 and TRBJ1-2; D is uncertain. Germline lookup yields CDR1 SGHTA and CDR2 FQGNSA. The ends were cut back, 2 bases at V and 4 bases at J, with 5 bases in the middle. CDR3 length: 12 amino acids. CDR3 protein: CASSLWPYGYTF. The CDR3, as DNA: TGTGCCAGCAGCTTATGGCCCTATGGCTACACCTTC.

This chain connects TRBV4-1 to TRBJ2-1; D not resolved. Germline V CDR1 and CDR2: MGHRA, YSYEKL. CDR3 size: 16 residues. V shed 4 bases and J shed 8 bases, with 21 bases lying between them. The CDR3 bases are TGCGCCAGCAGCCTCGGACCACCTACCGCTAAGGATGAGCAGTTCTTC. Residues: CASSLGPPTAKDEQFF.

This clonotype was seen ten or more times. This chain links TRBV20-1 with TRBJ2-7; 7 bases fit TRBD1. CDR1 and CDR2 from the germline V gene are DFQATT and SNEGSKA (reference sequence). Trimming removed 1 base from V and 2 bases from J; junction bases left unmatched: 2. The CDR3 runs to 13 residues. CDR3 in amino acids: CSARGQGAYEQYF. The CDR3 nucleotides are TGCAGTGCTAGAGGGCAGGGGGCCTACGAGCAGTACTTC.

In this sample, this clonotype turned up a few times. The CDR3 DNA sequence: TGCGCCAGCAGCCTGGAGAGGGGGCCGTCCTACAATGAGCAGTTCTTC. It translates to CASSLERGPSYNEQFF. This rearrangement joins TRBV5-1 to TRBJ2-1; 7 nucleotides align to TRBD1. With V trimmed by 4 bases and J by 1 base, 8 bases remained unmatched. The V gene's germline CDR1 is SGHRS and CDR2 YFSETQ. The CDR3 has 16 amino acids.

The chain couples TRBV29-1 to TRBJ2-1; TRBD2 agrees at 12 bases. The germline V gene encodes CDR1 SQVTM and CDR2 ANQGSEA. The CDR3 contains 16 residues. V was clipped by 1 base and J by 0 bases; unmatched bases: 1. CDR3: CSVEGTSGTSYNEQFF. CDR3 DNA sequence: TGCAGCGTTGAAGGGACTAGCGGGACCTCCTACAATGAGCAGTTCTTC.

V is TRBV19 and J is TRBJ2-1; TRBD2 aligns across 9 bases. The junction had 8 bases not matched to a gene; V was cut back by 2 bases and J by 6 bases. This CDR3 has 16 amino acids. Per germline, CDR1 LNHDA and CDR2 SQIVND (reference sequence). The DNA of the CDR3 is TGTGCCAGTAGTATAAGACTAGCGGATCGTGGCAATGAGCAGTTCTTC. Amino acid sequence: CASSIRLADRGNEQFF.

This sequence joins TRBV4-2 and TRBJ1-5; D might be TRBD1 (5 bases). Trimming pared 1 base from V and 7 bases from J, leaving 11 bases between. Germline lookup yields CDR1 LGHNA and CDR2 YNFKEQ. CDR3 length equals 14 residues. The CDR3 nucleotides are TGTGCCAGCAGCCAAGTTGGATGGGGGCAGCCCCAGCATTTT. It codes for CASSQVGWGQPQHF.

The chain uses TRBV4-1 and TRBJ1-1; D is undetermined. The V end lost 1 base, the J end lost 1 base, and 7 bases lay between the germline ends. This CDR3 has 14 amino acids. Germline V gives CDR1 MGHRA, CDR2 YSYEKL. The CDR3 loop reads CASSQAAANTEAFF. The DNA for the CDR3 is TGCGCCAGCAGCCAAGCGGCAGCGAACACTGAAGCTTTCTTT.

A few counts support this clonotype. The chain couples TRBV6-2 or TRBV6-3 to TRBJ2-3; perhaps D is TRBD1 or TRBD2 (6 bases each). This CDR3 comprises 14 residues. Germline CDR1 MNHEY, CDR2 SVGEGT. Trimming cost V 6 bases and J 6 bases, with 16 bases left between them. The CDR3 loop reads CASRMPGGRDTQYF. Written as DNA, the CDR3 is TGTGCCAGCAGGATGCCCGGGGGCCGGGATACGCAGTATTTT.

This clonotype showed up just a few times. V gene TRBV28 combines with J gene TRBJ1-6; D remains unclear. V was shortened by 2 bases and J by 3 bases, with 8 bases between the two germline ends. CDR3 length equals 15 residues. Germline values: CDR1 MDHEN, CDR2 SYDVKM. The CDR3 spells CASSLLEGYNSPLHF. The CDR3, as DNA: TGTGCCAGCAGTTTACTGGAAGGCTATAATTCACCCCTCCACTTT. Using reference TRBV28 and TRBJ1-6 for the parts outside the CDR3, the full variable domain is DVKVTQSSRYLVKRTGEKVFLECVQDMDHENMFWYRQDPGLGLRLIYFSYDVKMKEKGDIPEGYSVSREKKERFSLILESASTNQTSMYLCASSLLEGYNSPLHFGNGTRLTVT.